Only a few counts were recorded for the clone carrying this T cell receptor (beta chain). Antigen specificity is unknown. This sample was taken from a study of T-cell memory formation after mild COVID-19. The wider study: TCR clusters were mostly confined to one donor each.

Trimming removed 3 bases from V and 3 bases from J, with 15 bases in between. The CDR3 length is 16 residues. Germline CDR1 is LNHNV and CDR2 is YYDKDF (reference sequence). TCRdb re-derived calls from the 5' RACE reads in MiXCR, one entry per CDR3 protein. The sample contains 350,000 to 500,000 distinct CDR3 sequences, over 15% of which appear only once. The study's findings and limits: Nothing confirmed that second-wave clones peaking on day 37 were specific for SARS-CoV-2. There were some responding clones in pre-infection memory, which suggested that cross-reactive memory had joined. Among CD4+ contracting clones, most were CM and EM, and CD8+ ones EMRA.

The sequence was collected from an adult woman who had mild COVID-19 (a few samples of this study predate the infection). Cell type and time point are not known. The sample was PBMCs or a T cell subset sorted from them (not recorded which). This rearrangement joins TRBV15 to TRBJ2-1; D possibly uses TRBD1 or TRBD2 (7 bases each). CDR3: CATSREQGRVYNEQFF. The DNA for the CDR3 is TGTGCCACCAGCAGGGAACAGGGGAGGGTCTACAATGAGCAGTTCTTC.